This T cell receptor beta chain was captured by sequencing in a study of blood T cell repertoires in COVID-19. On the study more broadly: Samples representing acute and convalescent COVID-19 were sourced from the United States, Italy and Spain. From T cells, B-cell-depleted T cells, or PBMCs came the material, which was cDNA or gDNA.

This CDR3 is built from 13 residues. The V gene lost 4 bases and the J gene lost 3 bases, with 9 bases spanning the gap. Germline V gene lookup returns CDR1 SNHLY and CDR2 FYNNEI. In the authors' methods: Scientists estimated how many nucleated cells there were by amplifying reference gene primers. Here immunoSEQ multiplex PCR was the method, and the copy in TCRdb shows in-frame clones only, minus some. The DNA was the basis for D and trimming; V, J and clone size are from that table. This sample has roughly 150,000 clones, with about 85% found just once. Followed over time, Seattle patients had been enrolled while infection was active.

The TCR originated in a woman older than 75 with COVID-19, enrolled during active disease. The chain combines TRBV2 with TRBJ1-1; D unclear. Sequencing input: peripheral blood. The CDR3 loop reads CASSASPDTEAFF. The DNA for the CDR3 is TGTGCCAGCAGTGCTTCTCCGGACACTGAAGCTTTCTTT.